The clone carrying this T cell receptor beta chain was seen repeatedly, ten times or more. Antigen specificity is unknown. The data originate from a study of blood T cells in healthy people across ages. The germline gives CDR1 SGHTA, CDR2 FQGNSA. The V gene lost 5 bases and the J gene lost 3 bases, with 14 bases spanning the gap. This CDR3 is built from 14 residues. Notes on the study in general: Estimated diversity across one million T cells was deemed an underestimate. Shifts in expanded clonotypes may have been confounded by donor CMV status, which was unknown. PBMCs were not sorted, which prevented a conclusive comparison of naive versus antigen-experienced cells.

Together with a sample-barcoded 5' primer, a J-beta primer mix was included in a second PCR lasting roughly 6 to 12 cycles. Every molecule of cDNA carried a tag from a template-switch adaptor with 12 random nucleotides. TCRdb re-called the 5' RACE reads with MiXCR, one entry per CDR3 protein. The sample has approximately 850,000 distinct CDR3 sequences; 55% to 70% are singletons. The rearrangement joins TRBV7-2 to TRBJ2-7; D not certain. This TCR was recovered from a man younger than 40 in good health. Input material: blood. CDR3 sequence reads: CASSRRGSGYEQYF. CDR3 coding DNA: TGTGCCAGCAGCCGCAGAGGTTCTGGCTACGAGCAGTACTTC.